The text below deals with one TCR beta chain. What it recognizes is unknown. The V gene's germline CDR1 is SGHDN and CDR2 FVKESK. The CDR3 runs to 16 residues. Trimming took 3 bases from V and 2 from J; bases not matched to a gene: 6. These data originate in a study of glioma-infiltrating T cells after dendritic cell vaccination. Study results and limitations: Survival was not directly related to TCR clonality in these patients.

Time point indicated: after dendritic cell vaccination, including at tumor progression/relapse. Selection required adequate fresh-frozen tumor tissue plus more than two years' survival data. Here immunoSEQ multiplex PCR was the method, and the copy in TCRdb shows in-frame clones only, minus some. This sample has some 91,000 clones; 80% to 90% occur once, and the top ten carry 2.1%. This TCR derives from a human donor with glioblastoma. The chain has TRBV14 and TRBJ2-5; 10 bases are a match to TRBD1. Sequencing was performed on blood, taken after dendritic cell vaccination. This CDR3 is CASSQFLGQGQETQYF. The CDR3 region has the DNA TGTGCCAGCAGCCAGTTCTTGGGACAGGGGCAAGAGACCCAGTACTTC.